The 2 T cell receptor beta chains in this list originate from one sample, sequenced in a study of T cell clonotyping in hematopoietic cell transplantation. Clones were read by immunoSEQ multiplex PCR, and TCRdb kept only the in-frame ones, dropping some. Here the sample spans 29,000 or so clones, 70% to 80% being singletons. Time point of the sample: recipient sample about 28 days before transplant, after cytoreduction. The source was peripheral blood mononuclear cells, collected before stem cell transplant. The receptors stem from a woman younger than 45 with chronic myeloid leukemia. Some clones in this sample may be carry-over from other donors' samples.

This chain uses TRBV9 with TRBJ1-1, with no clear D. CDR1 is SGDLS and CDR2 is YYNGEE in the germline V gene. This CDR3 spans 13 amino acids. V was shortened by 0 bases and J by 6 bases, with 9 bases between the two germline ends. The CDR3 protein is CASSVVEVSEAFF. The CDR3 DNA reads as TGTGCCAGCAGCGTAGTGGAGGTCTCTGAAGCTTTCTTT.

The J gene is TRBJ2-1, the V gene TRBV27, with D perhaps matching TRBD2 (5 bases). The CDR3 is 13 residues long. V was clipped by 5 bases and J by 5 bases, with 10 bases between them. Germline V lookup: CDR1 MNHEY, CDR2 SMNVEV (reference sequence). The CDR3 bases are TGTGCCAGCAGTGCTGGACTGAACAATGAGCAGTTCTTC. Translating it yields CASSAGLNNEQFF.